Each of the 13 T cell receptor beta chains below was sequenced from the same sample in a study of T cells after yellow fever vaccination. TCRdb itself ran the 5' RACE reads through MiXCR, one entry per CDR3 protein. The sample has about 340,000 distinct CDR3 sequences; 8.7% are singletons. The sequencing used PBMCs, collected on the day of the first yellow fever vaccination. These receptor sequences come from a man aged 18 to 30 who received the YFV17D yellow fever vaccine.

This clonotype was counted a few times. The chain couples TRBV7-2 to TRBJ2-5; D might be TRBD2 (5 bases). The germline gives CDR1 SGHTA, CDR2 FQGNSA. With 5 bases removed from V and 7 bases from J, the gap between germline ends came to 14 bases. CDR3 length: 13 amino acids. CDR3 nucleotides: TGTGCCAGCAGCCCCGCGGGCGCCGGGACCCAGTACTTC. It is translated as CASSPAGAGTQYF.

The chain couples TRBV29-1 to TRBJ2-2; D may be TRBD2 (6 bases). Germline V gene sequence: CDR1 SQVTM, CDR2 ANQGSEA. Deletions cut 5 bases from V and 3 bases from J, with 13 bases between. This CDR3 is built from 14 residues. This chain's CDR3 is CSVRTRGDTGELFF. In nucleotides, the CDR3 is TGCAGCGTTAGGACGCGGGGTGACACCGGGGAGCTGTTTTTT.

This clonotype showed up just a few times. This rearrangement joins TRBV10-3 to TRBJ1-5; no clear D. Germline V gives CDR1 ENHRY, CDR2 SYGVKD. V was pared by 7 bases and J by 0 bases, with 13 bases between. CDR3 size: 15 residues. CDR3 in DNA: TGTGCCATCAAGTCCTCTACAAATAGCAATCAGCCCCAGCATTTT. Residues: CAIKSSTNSNQPQHF.

This chain connects TRBV7-3 to TRBJ2-3; maybe TRBD2 (5 bases). Germline CDR1 reads SGHTA; CDR2 reads FQGTGA. The CDR3 consists of 15 residues. With 5 bases removed from V and 2 bases from J, the gap between germline ends came to 14 bases. CDR3 in amino acids: CASSTGLSDTDTQYF. In nucleotides, the CDR3 is TGTGCCAGCAGCACCGGACTGTCTGACACAGATACGCAGTATTTT. Filled out from reference TRBV7-3 and TRBJ2-3, the complete variable domain reads GAGVSQTPSNKVTEKGKYVELRCDPISGHTALYWYRQSLGQGPEFLIYFQGTGAADDSGLPNDRFFAVRPEGSVSTLKIQRTERGDSAVYLCASSTGLSDTDTQYFGPGTRLTVL.

At least ten counts were recorded for this clonotype. The chain combines TRBV14 with TRBJ2-5, with unresolved D. This CDR3 contains 18 residues. Looked up from germline, CDR1 is SGHDN and CDR2 is FVKESK. Trimming removed 0 bases from V and 5 bases from J, with 22 bases in between. The CDR3 DNA is TGTGCCAGCAGCCAAGACCCCCCTGGGGTAGCCATAGTGGAGACCCAGTACTTC. Encoded protein: CASSQDPPGVAIVETQYF.

This clonotype was counted a single time. At one boundary the junction diverges from the germline segment, which might be a read error. V is TRBV6-1 and J is TRBJ1-2; 7 nucleotides agree with TRBD1. CDR3 length equals 14 residues. Per germline, CDR1 MNHNS and CDR2 SASEGT. CDR3 residues: CACSTQGGGYGYTF. The CDR3 nucleotides are TGTGCCTGCAGTACCCAGGGGGGGGGCTATGGCTACACCTTC.

V and J are TRBV10-3 and TRBJ1-5; D gene uncertain. The CDR3 has 14 residues. From germline, CDR1 is ENHRY and CDR2 SYGVKD. Trimming cost V 0 bases and J 5 bases, with 8 bases left between them. The chain's CDR3 is CAISESGWDQPQHF. DNA of the CDR3: TGTGCCATCAGTGAGTCCGGTTGGGATCAGCCCCAGCATTTT.

There are a few counts of this clonotype. The gene calls are TRBV7-3 and TRBJ1-2; 9 bases fit TRBD1. Trimming removed 3 bases from V and 0 bases from J; junction bases left unmatched: 11. Germline V gene lookup returns CDR1 SGHTA and CDR2 FQGTGA. The CDR3 extends over 18 amino acids. CDR3 in DNA: TGTGCCAGCAGCTTCGTCCCGGGACAGGGAAAACCTAACTATGGCTACACCTTC. This codes for CASSFVPGQGKPNYGYTF.

A few counts support this clonotype. The genes are TRBV9 and TRBJ2-2, with D tentatively TRBD2 (5 bases). Trimming removed 0 bases at V and 5 bases at J, with 5 bases between. The germline CDR1 and CDR2 sequences are SGDLS and YYNGEE. This CDR3 is built from 13 residues. CDR3 in amino acids: CASSVGETGELFF. As DNA, the CDR3 is TGTGCCAGCAGCGTAGGGGAGACCGGGGAGCTGTTTTTT.

This clonotype was found a few times. This chain connects TRBV27 to TRBJ1-2; no clear D. V shed 5 bases and J shed 11 bases, with 21 bases lying between them. Per germline, CDR1 MNHEY and CDR2 SMNVEV (reference sequence). The CDR3 spans 14 residues. The CDR3 is CASSLDRTLVEYTF. The CDR3 nucleotides are TGTGCCAGCAGTCTAGACCGGACTCTAGTGGAGTACACCTTC.

This chain joins TRBV11-2 and TRBJ2-7; 10 bases are shared with TRBD2. V lost 3 bases and J lost 2; bases outside the gene matches: 1. CDR3 length: 14 residues. Per germline, CDR1 SGHAT and CDR2 FQNNGV. The CDR3 protein is CASSFTSGTYEQYF. The DNA for the CDR3 is TGTGCCAGCAGCTTCACTAGCGGGACCTACGAGCAGTACTTC.

The CDR3 DNA is TGTGCCAGCAGCCAAGAATCCGGGGGGACATCCTACGAGCAGTACTTC. This translates into CASSQESGGTSYEQYF. The V gene is TRBV4-2, the J gene TRBJ2-7, with D possibly matching TRBD2 (7 bases). The CDR3 length is 16 residues. Trimming pared 0 bases from V and 1 base from J, leaving 13 bases between. Germline lookup yields CDR1 LGHNA and CDR2 YNFKEQ.

This clonotype was picked up a small number of times. V usage is TRBV6-2 or TRBV6-3 and J usage is TRBJ2-3, with 11 nucleotides matching TRBD2. Germline V lookup: CDR1 MNHEY, CDR2 SVGEGT. There are 19 residues in the CDR3. Germline trimming cut 6 bases from V and 2 bases from J; bases unmatched to any gene: 16. CDR3 region: CASSRLTSGGPSITDTQYF. The CDR3 DNA sequence: TGTGCCAGCAGCCGTCTTACTAGCGGGGGCCCTAGCATCACAGATACGCAGTATTTT.